This T cell receptor (beta chain) is from a study of cytomegalovirus exposure and HLA in healthy donors. General study findings and limits: A later analysis linked a missense variant in DCLRE1C to the trimming of TCR beta V and J genes.

For this clone: Its antigen is unidentified.

This PCR relied on a set of 60 Vbeta primers and 13 Jbeta primers. Clones were read by immunoSEQ multiplex PCR, and TCRdb kept only the in-frame ones, dropping some. The repertoire holds approximately 120,000 clones, with 80% to 90% as singletons. The sequenced sample was PBMCs. The receptor was isolated from a woman between 40 and 55 years old in good health and CMV-seropositive.

Written as DNA, the CDR3 is TGTGCCAGCAGCTTACGTCAGCGGAGCACAGATACGCAGTATTTT. Amino acid sequence: CASSLRQRSTDTQYF. The rearrangement joins TRBV7-6 to TRBJ2-3; weak D call: TRBD2 (5 bases). Trimming left V 2 bases short and J 0 bases short, with 9 bases between. Germline V gene lookup returns CDR1 SGHVS and CDR2 FNYEAQ. The CDR3 contains 15 residues.